These 8 T cell receptor beta chains were sequenced from one sample in a study of cytomegalovirus exposure and HLA in healthy donors. The PCR employed 60 Vbeta primers together with 13 Jbeta primers. Profiling relied on immunoSEQ multiplex PCR, and the TCRdb table lists in-frame clones only, not all of them. The sample has 130,000 to 150,000 clones, 80% seen once. The sequenced sample was PBMCs. The receptor source for this set is a man aged 35-49 years in good health and CMV-seronegative.

V gene TRBV7-2 combines with J gene TRBJ1-6; no clear D gene. V was cut by 4 bases and J by 0 bases, with 10 bases left in between. This CDR3 contains 16 residues. CDR1 and CDR2 (germline): SGHTA, FQGNSA. The DNA for the CDR3 is TGTGCCAGCAGCTCTAAGCACAGCTCCTATAATTCACCCCTCCACTTT. Translating it yields CASSSKHSSYNSPLHF.

The chain recombines TRBV10-1 with TRBJ2-2; 7 bases fit TRBD1. The CDR3 has 16 residues. V was pared by 3 bases and J by 5 bases, with 9 bases of the junction left unmatched. Germline V lookup: CDR1 WNHNN, CDR2 SYGVQD (reference sequence). The CDR3 is CASSEGQGVWTGELFF. The CDR3 DNA follows: TGCGCCAGCAGTGAAGGGCAGGGGGTTTGGACCGGGGAGCTGTTTTTT.

V and J are TRBV5-1 and TRBJ1-1; 7 bases map to TRBD1. The CDR3 covers 15 residues. The germline gives CDR1 SGHRS, CDR2 YFSETQ. Germline trimming cut 3 bases from V and 1 base from J; bases unmatched to any gene: 6. This CDR3 is CASSSTGVSNTEAFF. In DNA, the CDR3 is TGCGCCAGCAGCTCCACAGGGGTATCGAACACTGAAGCTTTCTTT.

The sample holds one count of this clone. The chain couples TRBV7-5 to TRBJ1-2; TRBD1 reflects the table's D call only, with no check against the DNA. TRBV7-5 is recorded as a pseudogene. The CDR3 loop spans 14 amino acids. The CDR3 loop is CARSHPGQGGGYTF. DNA of the CDR3: TGTGCCAGAAGCCATCCGGGACAGGGTGGAGGCTACACCTTC.

The CDR3 DNA sequence: TGTGCCAGTAGTACTACAGGGCCTGGAAACACCATATATTTT. Its translation: CASSTTGPGNTIYF. The chain joins TRBV19 to TRBJ1-3, with a tentative D call TRBD1 (6 bases). Trimming took off 4 bases at V and 2 bases at J, with 9 bases between the two ends. Per the germline V gene, CDR1 is LNHDA and CDR2 is SQIVND (reference sequence). The CDR3 contains 14 residues.

This chain joins TRBV11-2 and TRBJ2-7; possible D gene TRBD1, 6 bases. The CDR3 is 14 amino acids. Trimming removed 4 bases at V and 3 bases at J, with 13 bases between. Germline V lookup: CDR1 SGHAT, CDR2 FQNNGV. This CDR3 reads CASSSPTGHYEQYF. In DNA form, the CDR3 reads TGTGCCAGCAGCTCCCCGACAGGCCACTACGAGCAGTACTTC.

This clone was detected once. The chain uses TRBV7-9 and TRBJ2-7; possibly TRBD2 for D (6 bases). Between the trimmed V and J ends, which lost 5 bases and 2 bases, there was a span of 13 bases. The CDR3 is 14 amino acids. Germline loops: CDR1 SEHNR, CDR2 FQNEAQ (reference sequence). CDR3 amino acids: CASSRDFGAYEQYF. The CDR3 coding sequence is TGTGCCAGCAGCCGGGACTTTGGGGCCTACGAGCAGTACTTC.

The chain links TRBV4-2 to TRBJ2-1; 8 bases line up with TRBD2. Germline V gene sequence: CDR1 LGHNA, CDR2 YNFKEQ. The CDR3 has 18 amino acids. V dropped 0 bases and J dropped 3; count of bases not matched to a gene: 10. The CDR3 region has the DNA TGTGCCAGCAGCCAAGAGGGGCGTTTAGCGGGAATCTACAATGAGCAGTTCTTC. Amino acids: CASSQEGRLAGIYNEQFF.